This TCR beta chain was sequenced for a study of cytomegalovirus exposure and HLA in healthy donors. Generated by immunoSEQ multiplex PCR, the TCRdb table keeps only in-frame clones and is missing some. Here the sample spans about 120,000 clones, about 83% being singletons. The donors were members of the validation cohort comprising about 130 subjects, separate from the roughly 700-subject first cohort. Sequencing used PBMCs. The TCR was taken from a man younger than 35 in good health and CMV-seronegative.

The CDR3 DNA follows: TGTGCCAGTAGTATCGGGACAGTTGGCACTGAAGCTTTCTTT. It encodes CASSIGTVGTEAFF. This chain links TRBV19 with TRBJ1-1; TRBD1 aligns across 7 bases. Germline V gives CDR1 LNHDA, CDR2 SQIVND (reference sequence). The trim removed 3 bases at V and 4 bases at J, leaving 5 bases unmatched. The CDR3 spans 14 residues.